A selection of T cell receptor beta chains follows, all from one sample in a study of cytomegalovirus exposure and HLA in healthy donors. Clones were sequenced by immunoSEQ multiplex PCR, and TCRdb holds only the in-frame ones, with some missing. Of fewer than 350,000 clones listed, around nine tenths are singletons. Sequences were obtained from PBMCs. Source of these receptors: a woman aged 18-30 years in good health and CMV-seronegative. The CDR3 runs from the conserved cysteine through the conserved F or W. Each record gives: V gene, clone size, CDR3 protein. Clone size is shown for a subset of rows, as once, few, many or a class of expanded clone.

TRBV6-1	NA	CASRRPGQPNQPQHF
TRBV7-3	NA	CASSPSGTGVSNQPQHF
TRBV4-1	few	CASSLPDKIYGYTF
TRBV28	NA	CASRLPGQGTTEAFF
TRBV19	once	CASSSPGRADGQPQHF
TRBV25-1	NA	CASSETGYTGELFF
TRBV27	NA	CASSLYGGTEAFF
TRBV7-9	NA	CASSLQGVSYEQYF
TRBV2	NA	CASSGGVGGNQPQHF
TRBV28	NA	CASSSPSRPGQISNQPQHF
TRBV19	few	CASKRMQARRYGYTF